These 2 T cell receptor beta chains originate from one sample sequenced in a study of shared clonotypes between healthy human individuals. This table comes from immunoSEQ multiplex PCR, and its TCRdb copy is limited to in-frame clones, with some not included. The repertoire includes 490,000 or so clones, around 78% of them detected once, and 10% to 15% sits in the top ten. The sample taken for sequencing was PBMCs. These receptors were obtained from a woman aged 35 to 49 in good health. Some clones in this sample may be carry-over from other donors' samples.

This chain joins TRBV5-1 and TRBJ1-2; a weak D match, TRBD1 (6 bases). The CDR3 loop spans 16 amino acids. V was pared by 1 base and J by 4 bases, with 17 bases between. Germline CDR1 and CDR2: SGHRS and YFSETQ. DNA of the CDR3: TGCGCCAGCAGCTTGTCATCCGGACAGCGAATCTATGGCTACACCTTC. Residues: CASSLSSGQRIYGYTF.

This rearrangement joins TRBV18 to TRBJ2-7, with no clear D. Germline CDR1 reads KGHSH; CDR2 reads LQKENI. V lost 8 bases and J lost 1, with 3 bases in between. This CDR3 contains 10 residues. CDR3 protein: CASPSYEQYF. DNA for the CDR3: TGTGCCAGCCCTTCCTACGAGCAGTACTTC.